This passage covers 9 T cell receptor beta chains from one sample sequenced in a study of radiation and T cells in renal cell carcinoma. Time point reported: blood 4 weeks post-SBRT, at nephrectomy. Indicated treatment: 15 Gy SBRT to primary tumor, nephrectomy 4 weeks later. Profiled with immunoSEQ multiplex PCR; TCRdb holds only in-frame clones, not every one. The table shows tens of thousands of clones, with 81% occurring only once. The material was blood, obtained from a patient whose treatment included radiotherapy and nephrectomy. The receptors were sampled from a man in his 60s with renal cell carcinoma.

The chain is built from TRBV4-2 and TRBJ2-7; TRBD2 is a possible D gene (5 bases). V was cut by 1 base and J by 3 bases, with 10 bases left in between. The CDR3 is 14 amino acids. Germline CDR1 and CDR2: LGHNA and YNFKEQ. The CDR3 here is CASSQAQRLYEQYF. CDR3 in DNA: TGTGCCAGCAGCCAAGCTCAGCGGCTCTACGAGCAGTACTTC.

The V gene is TRBV12-5, the J gene TRBJ2-7; 8 bases map to TRBD2. Germline trimming cut 1 base from V and 6 bases from J; bases unmatched to any gene: 5. The germline V gene encodes CDR1 LGHNT and CDR2 FRNRAP. The CDR3 is made up of 14 amino acids. CDR3 sequence: CASGLAGLVGEQYF. Here the CDR3 DNA reads TGTGCTAGTGGTTTGGCGGGACTAGTGGGCGAGCAGTACTTC. Complete variable domain (other parts from reference TRBV12-5 and TRBJ2-7): DARVTQTPRHKVTEMGQEVTMRCQPILGHNTVFWYRQTMMQGLELLAYFRNRAPLDDSGMPKDRFSAEMPDATLATLKIQPSEPRDSAVYFCASGLAGLVGEQYFGPGTRLTVT.

The chain combines TRBV9 with TRBJ1-1; TRBD1 is a possible D gene (5 bases). The germline V and J ends were trimmed by 0 bases and 6 bases, with 18 bases remaining between them. Germline lookup yields CDR1 SGDLS and CDR2 YYNGEE. The CDR3 is made up of 16 amino acids. For the CDR3, the DNA is TGTGCCAGCAGCGTAGACGAGGACACCTCTAGGGCTGAAGCTTTCTTT. Translated, it gives CASSVDEDTSRAEAFF.

This clone occurred a few times. The chain carries TRBV19 and TRBJ2-1, with D possibly being TRBD1 (7 bases). CDR1 and CDR2 from the germline V gene are LNHDA and SQIVND (reference sequence). Trimming cost V 8 bases and J 0 bases, with 14 bases left between them. The CDR3 contains 15 residues. The CDR3 coding sequence is TGTGCCAGTGGATGGCGGGACAGCTCCTACAATGAGCAGTTCTTC. It translates to CASGWRDSSYNEQFF.

The chain carries TRBV9 and TRBJ2-7, with 7 bases lining up with TRBD2. Unmatched junction bases numbered 8, after V lost 3 bases and J lost 2 bases. Germline CDR1 is SGDLS and CDR2 is YYNGEE. The CDR3 is made up of 15 amino acids. CDR3 loop: CASSASGTTTYEQYF. The CDR3, as DNA: TGTGCCAGCAGCGCCTCCGGGACTACAACCTACGAGCAGTACTTC.

This clone was observed a few times. The chain couples TRBV10-2 to TRBJ1-2; D is undetermined. Per the germline V gene, CDR1 is WSHSY and CDR2 is SAAADI. Trimming took 3 bases from V and 14 from J, leaving 16 bases between them. The length of the CDR3 is 12 residues. CDR3 in DNA: TGCGCCAGCAGTGACCTTCGCAGCCCTGGAACCTTC. Residues: CASSDLRSPGTF.

The chain combines TRBV2 with TRBJ2-5, with 10 positions matching TRBD2. Unmatched junction bases numbered 6, after V lost 5 bases and J lost 6 bases. The CDR3 is 14 amino acids. Per the germline V gene, CDR1 is SNHLY and CDR2 is FYNNEI. CDR3 sequence: CASSPRTSGQTQYF. The DNA of the CDR3 is TGTGCCAGCAGTCCCCGGACTAGCGGACAGACCCAGTACTTC. The full variable domain, completed using reference TRBV2 and TRBJ2-5, is EPEVTQTPSHQVTQMGQEVILRCVPISNHLYFYWYRQILGQKVEFLVSFYNNEISEKSEIFDDQFSVERPDGSNFTLKIRSTKLEDSAMYFCASSPRTSGQTQYFGPGTRLLVL.

The chain couples TRBV6-6 to TRBJ2-7; weak D call: TRBD1 (6 bases). Per the germline V gene, CDR1 is MNHNY and CDR2 is SVGAGI (reference sequence). CDR3 length: 12 amino acids. V was pared by 10 bases and J by 3 bases, with 13 bases between. The CDR3 reads CATQIGGYEQYF. CDR3 nucleotide sequence: TGTGCCACCCAAATAGGGGGCTACGAGCAGTACTTC.

The rearrangement links TRBV6-5 to TRBJ1-2; D is unclear. V lost 0 bases and J lost 3, with 8 bases in between. The CDR3 runs 14 residues. The germline V gene encodes CDR1 MNHEY and CDR2 SVGAGI. The CDR3 DNA reads as TGTGCCAGCAGTTACTCGAGAAGTCACTATGGCTACACCTTC. Translating gives CASSYSRSHYGYTF.